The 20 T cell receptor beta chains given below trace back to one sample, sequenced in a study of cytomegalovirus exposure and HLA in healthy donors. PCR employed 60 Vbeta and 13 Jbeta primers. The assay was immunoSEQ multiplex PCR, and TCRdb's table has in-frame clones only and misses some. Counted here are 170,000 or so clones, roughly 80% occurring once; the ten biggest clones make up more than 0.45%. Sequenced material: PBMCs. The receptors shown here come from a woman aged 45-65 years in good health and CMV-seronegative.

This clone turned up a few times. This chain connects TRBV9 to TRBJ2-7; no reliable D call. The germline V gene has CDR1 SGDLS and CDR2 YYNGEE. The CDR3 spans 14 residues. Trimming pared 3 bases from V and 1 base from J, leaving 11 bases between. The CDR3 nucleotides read TGTGCCAGCAGCGCGAGCGCCCAGTCCTACGAGCAGTACTTC. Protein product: CASSASAQSYEQYF.

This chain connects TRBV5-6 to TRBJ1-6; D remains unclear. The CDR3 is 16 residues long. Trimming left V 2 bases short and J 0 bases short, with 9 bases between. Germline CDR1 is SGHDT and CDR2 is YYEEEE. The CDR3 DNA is TGTGCCAGCAGCTTATGGGCGAGCTCCTATAATTCACCCCTCCACTTT. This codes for CASSLWASSYNSPLHF.

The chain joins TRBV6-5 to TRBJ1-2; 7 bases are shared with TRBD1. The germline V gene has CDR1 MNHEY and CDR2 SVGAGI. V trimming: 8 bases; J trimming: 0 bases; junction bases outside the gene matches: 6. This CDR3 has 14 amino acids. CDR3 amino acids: CASGNRGPNYGYTF. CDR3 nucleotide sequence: TGTGCCAGCGGAAACAGGGGTCCTAACTATGGCTACACCTTC.

The CDR3 loop reads CATSPRGGGDEQFF. The DNA of the CDR3 is TGTGCCACTTCCCCCCGGGGGGGCGGGGATGAGCAGTTCTTC. V is TRBV27 and J is TRBJ2-1; 8 positions agree with TRBD2. Germline lookup yields CDR1 MNHEY and CDR2 SMNVEV (reference sequence). V lost 10 bases and J lost 8; bases outside the gene matches: 13. The CDR3 is 14 amino acids.

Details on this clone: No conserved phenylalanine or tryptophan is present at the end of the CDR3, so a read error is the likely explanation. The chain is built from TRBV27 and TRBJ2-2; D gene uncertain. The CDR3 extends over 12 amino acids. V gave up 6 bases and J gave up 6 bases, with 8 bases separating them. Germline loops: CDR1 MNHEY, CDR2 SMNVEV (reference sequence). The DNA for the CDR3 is TGTGCCAGCAGAACCTTGGCCGGGGAGCTGTTTCTT. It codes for CASRTLAGELFL.

Here the CDR3 DNA reads TGTGCCAGCAGTAGCCCCGGACAGGGGTTCTACGAGCAGTACTTC. Its protein is CASSSPGQGFYEQYF. The chain couples TRBV28 to TRBJ2-7, with 9 positions matching TRBD1. This CDR3 is built from 15 residues. The junction had 8 bases not matched to a gene; V was cut back by 5 bases and J by 3 bases. Germline V gene data show CDR1 as MDHEN and CDR2 as SYDVKM.

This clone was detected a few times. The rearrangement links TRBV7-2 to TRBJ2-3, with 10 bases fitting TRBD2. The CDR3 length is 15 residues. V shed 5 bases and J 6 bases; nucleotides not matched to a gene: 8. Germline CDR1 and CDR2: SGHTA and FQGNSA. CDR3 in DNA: TGTGCCAGCAGCCGACAGACTAGCGGGTTCGATACGCAGTATTTT. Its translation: CASSRQTSGFDTQYF.

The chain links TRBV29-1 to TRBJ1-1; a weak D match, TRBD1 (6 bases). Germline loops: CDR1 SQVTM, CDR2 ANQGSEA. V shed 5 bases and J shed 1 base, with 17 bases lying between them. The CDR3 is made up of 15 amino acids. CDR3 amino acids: CSVQQGREPNTEAFF. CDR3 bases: TGCAGCGTTCAACAGGGCAGAGAGCCGAACACTGAAGCTTTCTTT.

CDR3 protein: CASSLSGNSGNTIYF. The DNA for the CDR3 is TGTGCCAGCAGCCTTTCCGGGAACTCTGGAAACACCATATATTTT. This sequence joins TRBV9 and TRBJ1-3; no firm D call. CDR3 length: 15 amino acids. Germline V gene lookup returns CDR1 SGDLS and CDR2 YYNGEE. Trimming shortened V by 4 bases and J by 0 bases, and 11 bases separated the two germline ends.

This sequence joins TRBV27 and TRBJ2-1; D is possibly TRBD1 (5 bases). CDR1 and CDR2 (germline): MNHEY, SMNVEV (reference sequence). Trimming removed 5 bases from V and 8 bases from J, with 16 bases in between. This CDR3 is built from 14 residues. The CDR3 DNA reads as TGTGCCAGCAGTGTAGGGGCAGGGCAGTATGAGCAGTTCTTC. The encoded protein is CASSVGAGQYEQFF.

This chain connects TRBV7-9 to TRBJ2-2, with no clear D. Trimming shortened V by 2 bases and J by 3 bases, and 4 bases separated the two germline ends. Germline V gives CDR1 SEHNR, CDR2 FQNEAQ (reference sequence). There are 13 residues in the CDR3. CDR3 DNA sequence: TGTGCCAGCAGCTTAAGCTACACCGGGGAGCTGTTTTTT. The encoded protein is CASSLSYTGELFF.

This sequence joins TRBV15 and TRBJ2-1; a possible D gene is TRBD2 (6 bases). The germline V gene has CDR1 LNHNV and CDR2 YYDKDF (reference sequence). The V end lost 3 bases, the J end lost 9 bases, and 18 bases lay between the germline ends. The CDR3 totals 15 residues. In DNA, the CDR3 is TGTGCCACCAGCAGGGGGGGTTCACTGCGCGGTGAGCAGTTCTTC. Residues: CATSRGGSLRGEQFF.

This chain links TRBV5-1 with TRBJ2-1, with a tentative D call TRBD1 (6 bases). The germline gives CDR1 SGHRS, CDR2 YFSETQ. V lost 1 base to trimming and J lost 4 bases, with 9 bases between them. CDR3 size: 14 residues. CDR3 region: CASSLRQAYNEQFF. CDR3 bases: TGCGCCAGCAGCTTGAGACAGGCTTACAATGAGCAGTTCTTC.

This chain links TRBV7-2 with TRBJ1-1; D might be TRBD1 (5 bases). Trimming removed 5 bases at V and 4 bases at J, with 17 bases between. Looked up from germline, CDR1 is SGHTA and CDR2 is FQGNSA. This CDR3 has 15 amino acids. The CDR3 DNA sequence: TGTGCCAGCAGCCTTCGTATCAGGGTGGGCACTGAAGCTTTCTTT. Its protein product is CASSLRIRVGTEAFF.

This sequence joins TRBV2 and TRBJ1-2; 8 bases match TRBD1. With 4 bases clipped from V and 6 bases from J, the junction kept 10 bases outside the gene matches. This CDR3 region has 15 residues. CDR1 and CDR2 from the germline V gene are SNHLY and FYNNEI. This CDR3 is CASSVGDRTGDGYTF. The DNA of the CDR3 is TGTGCCAGCAGTGTAGGGGACAGGACTGGAGATGGCTACACCTTC. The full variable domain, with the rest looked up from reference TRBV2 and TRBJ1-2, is EPEVTQTPSHQVTQMGQEVILRCVPISNHLYFYWYRQILGQKVEFLVSFYNNEISEKSEIFDDQFSVERPDGSNFTLKIRSTKLEDSAMYFCASSVGDRTGDGYTFGSGTRLTVV.

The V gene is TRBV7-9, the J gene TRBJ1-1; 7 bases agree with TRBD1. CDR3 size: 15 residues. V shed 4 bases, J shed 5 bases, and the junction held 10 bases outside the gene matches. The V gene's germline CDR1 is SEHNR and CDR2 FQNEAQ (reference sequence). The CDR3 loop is CASSSYRGRGTEAFF. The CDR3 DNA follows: TGTGCCAGCAGCTCCTACAGGGGCCGGGGGACTGAAGCTTTCTTT. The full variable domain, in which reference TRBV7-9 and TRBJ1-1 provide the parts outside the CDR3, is DTGVSQNPRHKITKRGQNVTFRCDPISEHNRLYWYRQTLGQGPEFLTYFQNEAQLEKSRLLSDRFSAERPKGSFSTLEIQRTEQGDSAMYLCASSSYRGRGTEAFFGQGTRLTVV.

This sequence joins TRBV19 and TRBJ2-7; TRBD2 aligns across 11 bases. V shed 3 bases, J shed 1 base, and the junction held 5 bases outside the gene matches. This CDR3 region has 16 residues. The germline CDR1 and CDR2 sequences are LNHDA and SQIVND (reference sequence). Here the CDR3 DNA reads TGTGCCAGTAGTATTAGCCGGACTAGCGGGTCCTACGAGCAGTACTTC. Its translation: CASSISRTSGSYEQYF.

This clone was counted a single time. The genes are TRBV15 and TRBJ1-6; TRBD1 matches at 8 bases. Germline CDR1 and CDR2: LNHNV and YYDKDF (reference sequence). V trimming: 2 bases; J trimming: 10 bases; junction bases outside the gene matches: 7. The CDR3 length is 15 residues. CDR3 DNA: TGTGCCACCAGCAGACCCGACAGGGGACCCTCACCCCTCCACTTT. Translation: CATSRPDRGPSPLHF.

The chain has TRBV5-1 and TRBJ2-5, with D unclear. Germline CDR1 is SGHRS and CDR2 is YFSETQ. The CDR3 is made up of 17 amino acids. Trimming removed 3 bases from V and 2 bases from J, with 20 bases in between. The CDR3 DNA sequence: TGCGCCAGCAGCTCGGCTCGGTGGGCAGAGACACAAGAGACCCAGTACTTC. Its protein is CASSSARWAETQETQYF.

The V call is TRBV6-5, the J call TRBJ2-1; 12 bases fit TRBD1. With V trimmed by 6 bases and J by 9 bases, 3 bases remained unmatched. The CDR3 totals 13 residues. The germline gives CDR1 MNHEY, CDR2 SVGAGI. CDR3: CASRGTGGGEQFF. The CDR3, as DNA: TGTGCCAGCAGGGGGACAGGGGGCGGTGAGCAGTTCTTC.